This entry lists 24 T cell receptor beta chains sequenced from one sample in a study of cytomegalovirus exposure and HLA in healthy donors. PCR involved 60 Vbeta and 13 Jbeta primers. Profiling relied on immunoSEQ multiplex PCR, and the TCRdb table lists in-frame clones only, not all of them. The sample carries about 89,000 clones, 85% recorded once. The sequenced material came from PBMCs. Receptors originate from a man in his forties in good health and CMV-seropositive.

The rearrangement links TRBV6-4 to TRBJ2-1, with 10 nucleotides matching TRBD2. The ends lost 3 bases at V and 2 bases at J; junction bases unmatched: 1. CDR1 is MRHNA, CDR2 SNTAGT, per germline. CDR3 length: 15 residues. The CDR3 sequence: CASSELAGAYNEQFF. In nucleotides, the CDR3 is TGTGCCAGCAGTGAGCTAGCGGGGGCCTACAATGAGCAGTTCTTC.

The CDR3 coding sequence is TGTGCCAGCAGTAAACAGGGCGAGACCCAGTACTTC. It translates to CASSKQGETQYF. The chain employs TRBV2 and TRBJ2-5; tentative D call: TRBD1 (6 bases). Looked up from germline, CDR1 is SNHLY and CDR2 is FYNNEI. CDR3 length: 12 residues. The V end was cut by 5 bases, the J end by 5 bases, with 9 bases between. Using reference TRBV2 and TRBJ2-5 for the parts outside the CDR3, the full variable domain is EPEVTQTPSHQVTQMGQEVILRCVPISNHLYFYWYRQILGQKVEFLVSFYNNEISEKSEIFDDQFSVERPDGSNFTLKIRSTKLEDSAMYFCASSKQGETQYFGPGTRLLVL.

This clone was recorded only once. The chain has TRBV29-1 and TRBJ2-1, with 8 bases matching TRBD2. The CDR3 has 17 residues. Germline V CDR1 and CDR2: SQVTM, ANQGSEA. Trimming removed 5 bases from V and 5 bases from J; junction bases left unmatched: 17. This CDR3 is CSVKSGAYGRAHNEQFF. CDR3 coding DNA: TGCAGCGTTAAATCAGGGGCATACGGGAGGGCCCACAATGAGCAGTTCTTC.

This clone was seen just once. CDR3 loop: CAWSGPLRGFYGYTF. The CDR3 DNA reads as TGTGCCTGGAGTGGGCCGTTAAGGGGATTCTATGGCTACACCTTC. The chain carries TRBV30 and TRBJ1-2; tentatively, D is TRBD1 (5 bases). This CDR3 contains 15 residues. Trimming cost V 1 base and J 4 bases, with 16 bases left between them. Germline assignment: CDR1 GTSNPN and CDR2 SVGIG (reference sequence).

This chain joins TRBV6-1 and TRBJ1-1; the D gene is possibly TRBD1 (5 bases). The germline V gene encodes CDR1 MNHNS and CDR2 SASEGT. The V end was cut by 2 bases, the J end by 1 base, with 14 bases between. The CDR3 is 16 amino acids. CDR3 amino acids: CASSETVDTGNTEAFF. Here the CDR3 DNA reads TGTGCCAGCAGTGAAACGGTAGATACAGGGAACACTGAAGCTTTCTTT.

The chain combines TRBV7-9 with TRBJ1-1, with a tentative D call TRBD1 (5 bases). Germline V gene sequence: CDR1 SEHNR, CDR2 FQNEAQ (reference sequence). Trimming took 11 bases from V and 1 from J, leaving 14 bases between them. The CDR3 covers 13 residues. CDR3 DNA: TGTGCCGGCGGCGGGGCGGCGAACACTGAAGCTTTCTTT. As protein: CAGGGAANTEAFF.

The V call is TRBV19, the J call TRBJ1-5; no reliable D call. CDR3 length: 14 residues. With 10 bases removed from V and 2 bases from J, the gap between germline ends came to 15 bases. Per germline, CDR1 LNHDA and CDR2 SQIVND (reference sequence). The CDR3 region is CATRAGWGNQPQHF. The CDR3 nucleotides read TGTGCCACCCGGGCGGGGTGGGGCAATCAGCCCCAGCATTTT. The full variable domain, in which reference TRBV19 and TRBJ1-5 provide the parts outside the CDR3, is DGGITQSPKYLFRKEGQNVTLSCEQNLNHDAMYWYRQDPGQGLRLIYYSQIVNDFQKGDIAEGYSVSREKKESFPLTVTSAQKNPTAFYLCATRAGWGNQPQHFGDGTRLSIL.

This clone was detected only once. The gene calls are TRBV11-2 and TRBJ2-3; 8 nucleotides agree with TRBD2. V was pared by 6 bases and J by 2 bases, with 1 base of the junction left unmatched. The length of the CDR3 is 13 residues. The germline gives CDR1 SGHAT, CDR2 FQNNGV. CDR3 nucleotides: TGTGCCAGCAGACTAGCGGCCACAGATACGCAGTATTTT. Protein: CASRLAATDTQYF.

This chain links TRBV2 with TRBJ2-7; 9 bases agree with TRBD2. Trimming at V came to 7 bases and at J to 7 bases, leaving 8 bases not matched to a gene. The germline CDR1 and CDR2 sequences are SNHLY and FYNNEI. There are 13 residues in the CDR3. Here the CDR3 DNA reads TGTGCCAGCAAGGTAGCGGGAGAGGGGGAGCAGTACTTC. It translates to CASKVAGEGEQYF.

This clone appeared once. The chain couples TRBV7-3 to TRBJ2-7, with 9 bases matching TRBD1. Germline V CDR1 and CDR2: SGHTA, FQGTGA. The J segment lost 6 bases and the V segment lost 4 bases, leaving 7 bases of the junction unmatched. This CDR3 spans 14 amino acids. CDR3 bases: TGTGCCAGCAGCTCCGGGACAGGGTTTTTCGAGCAGTACTTC. Encoded protein: CASSSGTGFFEQYF.

For the CDR3, the DNA is TGTGCCAGCAGCCCCCAGGGGGCAGGGCTCAATGAGCAGTTCTTC. This translates into CASSPQGAGLNEQFF. The J gene is TRBJ2-1, the V gene TRBV7-9; TRBD1 agrees at 8 bases. The J segment lost 6 bases and the V segment lost 5 bases, leaving 9 bases of the junction unmatched. Germline-derived CDR1 and CDR2 are SEHNR and FQNEAQ (reference sequence). The CDR3 covers 15 residues.

The V and J genes are TRBV30 and TRBJ1-2, with 8 bases fitting TRBD1. The germline CDR1 and CDR2 sequences are GTSNPN and SVGIG (reference sequence). The CDR3 extends over 14 amino acids. J gave up 4 bases and V 5 bases, and 9 bases lay outside the gene matches. The CDR3 spells CAWGDRLLLYGYTF. The CDR3 region has the DNA TGTGCCTGGGGGGACAGGCTCCTTCTCTATGGCTACACCTTC.

The V call is TRBV11-2, the J call TRBJ2-5; 8 bases are a match to TRBD2. The CDR3 sequence is 14 residues long. Looked up from germline, CDR1 is SGHAT and CDR2 is FQNNGV. Trimming cost V 1 base and J 5 bases; bases outside gene matches: 3. CDR3 nucleotide sequence: TGTGCCAGCAGCTTAGCGGGAGGGCGGGAGACCCAGTACTTC. Its protein is CASSLAGGRETQYF.

The rearrangement joins TRBV11-3 to TRBJ2-2; 8 bases line up with TRBD1. The CDR3 totals 17 residues. The V gene end was trimmed by 5 bases and the J gene end by 3 bases; junction bases not matched to a gene: 11. Germline V gives CDR1 SGHNT, CDR2 YENEEA. CDR3: CASSPPHRGVDTGELFF. The CDR3 DNA follows: TGTGCCAGCAGCCCCCCTCACAGGGGGGTTGACACCGGGGAGCTGTTTTTT.

CDR3 amino acids: CASSPMGRNTEAFF. DNA for the CDR3: TGTGCCAGCAGCCCCATGGGCAGGAACACTGAAGCTTTCTTT. The chain employs TRBV6-1 and TRBJ1-1, with D uncertain. The V end was cut by 6 bases, the J end by 1 base, with 12 bases between. The CDR3 has 14 residues. CDR1 is MNHNS, CDR2 SASEGT, per germline.

The chain combines TRBV6-5 with TRBJ2-7; 7 bases agree with TRBD2. Germline loops: CDR1 MNHEY, CDR2 SVGAGI. This CDR3 region has 16 residues. V shed 4 bases and J 4 bases; nucleotides not matched to a gene: 13. As DNA, the CDR3 is TGTGCCAGCAGTTGGTCCGGGACTACTGCTCGGTACGAGCAGTACTTC. It is translated as CASSWSGTTARYEQYF.

The chain is built from TRBV6-1 and TRBJ1-1, with D hard to call. The germline V gene encodes CDR1 MNHNS and CDR2 SASEGT. There are 11 residues in the CDR3. The V and J ends lost 11 bases and 4 bases respectively, with 11 bases between them. The CDR3 region has the DNA TGTGCCGCGGGGAAGTTCACTGAAGCTTTCTTT. Translating gives CAAGKFTEAFF.

The V call is TRBV5-5, the J call TRBJ1-5, with D maybe TRBD1 (6 bases). CDR3 length: 15 residues. Between the trimmed V and J ends, which lost 4 bases and 5 bases, there was a span of 16 bases. Germline V CDR1 and CDR2: SGHKS, YYEKEE (reference sequence). The CDR3 coding sequence is TGTGCCAGCAGCCCCGTACAGGGCCCGGATCAGCCCCAGCATTTT. Translation gives CASSPVQGPDQPQHF. Drawing the rest from reference TRBV5-5 and TRBJ1-5, the complete variable domain is DAGVTQSPTHLIKTRGQQVTLRCSPISGHKSVSWYQQVLGQGPQFIFQYYEKEERGRGNFPDRFSARQFPNYSSELNVNALLLGDSALYLCASSPVQGPDQPQHFGDGTRLSIL.

The CDR3 region is CASSLGLAGGNEQFF. CDR3 in DNA: TGTGCCAGCAGCCTGGGACTAGCGGGAGGTAATGAGCAGTTCTTC. This chain links TRBV7-2 with TRBJ2-1, with 15 positions matching TRBD2. Germline CDR1 and CDR2: SGHTA and FQGNSA. The CDR3 length is 15 residues. V shed 5 bases and J 7 bases; nucleotides not matched to a gene: 3.

This clone was observed once. This rearrangement joins TRBV5-6 to TRBJ2-1; 9 nucleotides agree with TRBD2. The V segment lost 3 bases and the J segment 8 bases; nucleotides outside the gene matches: 15. This CDR3 contains 17 residues. In germline, CDR1 is SGHDT, CDR2 YYEEEE. The CDR3 coding sequence is TGTGCCAGCAGCTCGGTTATAGCGGGAGTCCTCCGGGATGAGCAGTTCTTC. It translates to CASSSVIAGVLRDEQFF.

The chain joins TRBV28 to TRBJ2-7, with TRBD1 as a possible D gene (6 bases). The V gene lost 2 bases and the J gene lost 0 bases, with 14 bases spanning the gap. Germline V gene lookup returns CDR1 MDHEN and CDR2 SYDVKM. CDR3 size: 16 residues. The CDR3 nucleotides are TGTGCCAGCAGTTTAAGTGGGCAGGGGCGCTCCTACGAGCAGTACTTC. This codes for CASSLSGQGRSYEQYF.

This chain joins TRBV4-2 and TRBJ2-1; D is undetermined. Germline V gene data show CDR1 as LGHNA and CDR2 as YNFKEQ. The V and J ends lost 1 base and 4 bases respectively, with 14 bases between them. The CDR3 has 16 amino acids. Written as DNA, the CDR3 is TGTGCCAGCAGCCAAGTTACGTTTCCGCGGTACAATGAGCAGTTCTTC. Translated: CASSQVTFPRYNEQFF.

This clone has only one observation. This chain connects TRBV5-6 to TRBJ2-1; tentative D call: TRBD2 (6 bases). The CDR3 has 13 amino acids. Trimming removed 0 bases from V and 6 bases from J, with 7 bases in between. In germline, CDR1 is SGHDT, CDR2 YYEEEE. As DNA, the CDR3 is TGTGCCAGCAGCTTGGCGGGAGTCAATGAGCAGTTCTTC. Translation gives CASSLAGVNEQFF. Looking up the rest from reference TRBV5-6 and TRBJ2-1 gives the full variable domain: DAGVTQSPTHLIKTRGQQVTLRCSPKSGHDTVSWYQQALGQGPQFIFQYYEEEERQRGNFPDRFSGHQFPNYSSELNVNALLLGDSALYLCASSLAGVNEQFFGPGTRLTVL.

This clone has only a few counts. This chain uses TRBV6-5 with TRBJ1-2, with 8 bases matching TRBD1. Losses at the gene ends were 7 bases for V and 2 bases for J; bases not matched to a gene: 6. The CDR3 is 14 amino acids. Germline assignment: CDR1 MNHEY and CDR2 SVGAGI. The CDR3 loop reads CASTQTGENYGYTF. The CDR3, as DNA: TGTGCCAGCACCCAGACAGGGGAAAACTATGGCTACACCTTC.